One sample yielded the 10 T cell receptor beta chains listed below, sequenced in a study of blood T cell repertoires in COVID-19. Sequenced by immunoSEQ multiplex PCR; TCRdb stores in-frame clones only, minus some. Of some 50,000 clones detected, around 85% appear once; the ten largest clones hold 14%. Sequenced sample: peripheral blood. The receptors come from a human donor in a cohort sampled during active COVID-19.

V and J are TRBV5-5 and TRBJ1-1; D not resolved. CDR3 length equals 13 residues. Germline-derived CDR1 and CDR2 are SGHKS and YYEKEE (reference sequence). The germline V and J ends were trimmed by 0 bases and 5 bases, with 8 bases remaining between them. The CDR3 DNA reads TGTGCCAGCAGCTTGGGTTTTAGAACTGAAGCTTTCTTT. Translated: CASSLGFRTEAFF.

The V and J genes are TRBV5-4 and TRBJ2-5; tentative D call: TRBD1 (6 bases). Between the trimmed V and J ends, which lost 5 bases and 2 bases, there was a span of 16 bases. Germline CDR1 reads SGHNT; CDR2 reads YYREEE (reference sequence). CDR3 length equals 15 residues. CDR3 sequence (DNA): TGTGCCAGCAGGGTTTTTAGCAGGGGTCAAGAGACCCAGTACTTC. This sequence encodes CASRVFSRGQETQYF.

The DNA of the CDR3 is TGTGCCAGCAGTGGAGAGGGGAACACTGAAGCTTTCTTT. Translated: CASSGEGNTEAFF. The gene calls are TRBV2 and TRBJ1-1; D is uncertain. Trimming took off 4 bases at V and 1 base at J, with 7 bases between the two ends. The CDR3 is made up of 13 amino acids. Germline loops: CDR1 SNHLY, CDR2 FYNNEI.

V gene TRBV2 combines with J gene TRBJ1-1; perhaps TRBD1 as D (6 bases). Per germline, CDR1 SNHLY and CDR2 FYNNEI. The V end lost 1 base, the J end lost 11 bases, and 17 bases lay between the germline ends. The CDR3 loop spans 14 amino acids. Here the CDR3 reads CASSEGPVGASAFF. The CDR3 nucleotides are TGTGCCAGCAGTGAAGGTCCCGTGGGGGCTAGTGCTTTCTTT.

V and J are TRBV27 and TRBJ2-7; the D gene is possibly TRBD1 (6 bases). Germline values: CDR1 MNHEY, CDR2 SMNVEV (reference sequence). This CDR3 is 14 amino acids long. V shed 4 bases and J shed 6 bases, with 16 bases lying between them. The CDR3 protein is CASSSLTGLGEQYF. For the CDR3, the DNA is TGTGCCAGCAGTTCCCTAACAGGGCTGGGCGAGCAGTACTTC.

This chain connects TRBV6-1 to TRBJ2-7, with 7 nucleotides matching TRBD1. V lost 2 bases to trimming and J lost 3 bases; unmatched junction nucleotides: 7. The CDR3 sequence is 15 residues long. Germline assignment: CDR1 MNHNS and CDR2 SASEGT. The chain's CDR3 is CASSETGQGDYEQYF. The CDR3 DNA sequence: TGTGCCAGCAGTGAAACGGGGCAGGGGGACTACGAGCAGTACTTC.

The rearrangement uses TRBV7-2 and TRBJ2-1, with 7 bases that match TRBD1. Germline lookup yields CDR1 SGHTA and CDR2 FQGNSA. After removal of 6 bases from V and 2 bases from J, the junction contained 4 bases not matched to a gene. This CDR3 has 14 amino acids. CDR3 sequence reads: CASRRTGTYNEQFF. The CDR3 DNA reads TGTGCCAGCAGGAGGACAGGCACCTACAATGAGCAGTTCTTC.

The V call is TRBV6-6, the J call TRBJ2-5; 12 nucleotides align to TRBD2. Looked up from germline, CDR1 is MNHNY and CDR2 is SVGAGI (reference sequence). CDR3 length: 18 residues. V gave up 5 bases and J gave up 4 bases; unmatched junction bases: 14. The CDR3 nucleotides are TGTGCCAGCAGTCCCGGGGGACTAGCGGGCGGCCGGGGAGAGACCCAGTACTTC. The encoded protein is CASSPGGLAGGRGETQYF.

The CDR3 sequence: CASSPRQGGGTEAFF. The CDR3 nucleotides read TGTGCCAGCAGTCCAAGACAGGGGGGGGGCACTGAAGCTTTCTTT. The V call is TRBV6-6, the J call TRBJ1-1; TRBD1 agrees at 9 bases. This CDR3 is built from 15 residues. The germline gives CDR1 MNHNY, CDR2 SVGAGI (reference sequence). V dropped 5 bases and J dropped 4; count of bases not matched to a gene: 8.

The V and J genes are TRBV2 and TRBJ1-4, with D possibly TRBD1 on 5 matching bases. Germline values: CDR1 SNHLY, CDR2 FYNNEI. V was trimmed by 6 bases and J by 7 bases, leaving 27 bases between them. CDR3 length equals 18 residues. The CDR3 reads CASSKTAGWGTGIEKLFF. CDR3 nucleotides: TGTGCCAGCAGCAAAACCGCGGGGTGGGGGACCGGGATTGAAAAACTGTTTTTT.